This T cell receptor (beta chain) is drawn from a study of blood T cell repertoires in COVID-19. About the study: COVID-19 samples collected from the United States, Italy and Spain covered acute and convalescent phases. Sources were T cells, B-cell-depleted T cells, or PBMCs; the material itself was cDNA or gDNA.

Per the authors' pipeline: It was from reference gene primer amplification that nucleated cell counts were estimated. Repertoires were generated with immunoSEQ multiplex PCR, while TCRdb's copy carries only in-frame clones and drops some. The V and J calls and the clone size are those of that table, but D and trimming were determined from the DNA. The sample has tens of thousands of clones, around 80% seen once. The J segment lost 3 bases and the V segment lost 0 bases, leaving 7 bases of the junction unmatched. CDR1 is ENHRY, CDR2 SYGVKD, per germline. The CDR3 covers 17 residues. This chain connects TRBV10-3 to TRBJ2-7; 11 nucleotides line up with TRBD1. The sample comprised peripheral blood. The receptor's source is a man aged 50-59 years with active or convalescent COVID-19. The CDR3 reads CAISESDRGLSLYEQYF. The CDR3 DNA reads as TGTGCCATCAGTGAGTCGGACAGGGGGCTTTCTCTCTACGAGCAGTACTTC.